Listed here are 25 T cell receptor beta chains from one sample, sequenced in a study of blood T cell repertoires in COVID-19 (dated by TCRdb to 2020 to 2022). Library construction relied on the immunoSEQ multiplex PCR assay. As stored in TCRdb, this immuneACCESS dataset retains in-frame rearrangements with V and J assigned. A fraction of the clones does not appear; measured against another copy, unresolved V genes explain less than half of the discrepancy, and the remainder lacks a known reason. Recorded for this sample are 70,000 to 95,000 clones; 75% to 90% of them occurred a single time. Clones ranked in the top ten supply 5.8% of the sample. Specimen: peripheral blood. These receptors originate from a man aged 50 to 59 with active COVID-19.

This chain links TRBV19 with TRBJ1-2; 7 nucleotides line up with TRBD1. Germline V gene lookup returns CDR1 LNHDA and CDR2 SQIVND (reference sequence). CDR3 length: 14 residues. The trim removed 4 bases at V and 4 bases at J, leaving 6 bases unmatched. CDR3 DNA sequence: TGTGCCAGTAGTACCGACAGGGTACCCTATGGCTACACCTTC. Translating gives CASSTDRVPYGYTF.

The CDR3 coding sequence is TGTGCCAGCAGTTTCTATCGGTCACCCCTCCACTTT. Translation gives CASSFYRSPLHF. This sequence joins TRBV6-2 or TRBV6-3 and TRBJ1-6, with D hard to call. Germline CDR1 reads MNHEY; CDR2 reads SVGEGT. V lost 4 bases to trimming and J lost 10 bases, with 8 bases between them. The length of the CDR3 is 12 residues.

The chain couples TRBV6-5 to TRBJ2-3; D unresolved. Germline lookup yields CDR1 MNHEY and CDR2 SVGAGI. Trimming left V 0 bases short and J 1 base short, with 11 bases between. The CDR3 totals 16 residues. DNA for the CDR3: TGTGCCAGCAGTTACTCGGCCGCAGTCGGCACAGATACGCAGTATTTT. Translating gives CASSYSAAVGTDTQYF.

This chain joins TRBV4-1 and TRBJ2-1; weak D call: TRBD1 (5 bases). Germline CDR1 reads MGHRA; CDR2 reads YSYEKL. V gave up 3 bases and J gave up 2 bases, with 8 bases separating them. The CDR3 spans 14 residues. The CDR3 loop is CASSQGRTYNEQFF. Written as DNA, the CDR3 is TGCGCCAGCAGCCAGGGGCGCACCTACAATGAGCAGTTCTTC.

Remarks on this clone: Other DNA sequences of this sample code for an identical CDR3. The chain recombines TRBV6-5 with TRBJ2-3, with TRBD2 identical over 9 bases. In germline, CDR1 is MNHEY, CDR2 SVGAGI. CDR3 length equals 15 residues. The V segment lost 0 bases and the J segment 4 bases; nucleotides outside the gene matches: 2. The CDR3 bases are TGTGCCAGCAGTTACTCGGCGGGAGGGGCAGATACGCAGTATTTT. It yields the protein CASSYSAGGADTQYF.

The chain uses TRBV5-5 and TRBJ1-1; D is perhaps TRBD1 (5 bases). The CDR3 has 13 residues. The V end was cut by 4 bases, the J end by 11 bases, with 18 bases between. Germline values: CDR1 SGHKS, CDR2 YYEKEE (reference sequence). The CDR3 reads CASSGNGGTYAFF. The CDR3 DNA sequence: TGTGCCAGCAGCGGAAACGGCGGGACCTATGCTTTCTTT.

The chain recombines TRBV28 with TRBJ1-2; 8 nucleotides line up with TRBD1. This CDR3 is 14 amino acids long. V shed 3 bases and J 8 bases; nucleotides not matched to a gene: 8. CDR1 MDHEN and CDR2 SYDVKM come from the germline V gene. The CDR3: CASSFGQGAWGYTF. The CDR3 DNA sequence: TGTGCCAGCAGTTTCGGGCAGGGGGCTTGGGGCTACACCTTC.

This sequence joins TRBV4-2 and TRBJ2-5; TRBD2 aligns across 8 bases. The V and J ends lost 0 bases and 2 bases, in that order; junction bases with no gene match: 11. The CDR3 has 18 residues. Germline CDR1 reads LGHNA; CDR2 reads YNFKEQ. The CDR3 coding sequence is TGTGCCAGCAGCCAAGAGGGGGGTAGCGGGACTCCGCAAGAGACCCAGTACTTC. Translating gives CASSQEGGSGTPQETQYF.

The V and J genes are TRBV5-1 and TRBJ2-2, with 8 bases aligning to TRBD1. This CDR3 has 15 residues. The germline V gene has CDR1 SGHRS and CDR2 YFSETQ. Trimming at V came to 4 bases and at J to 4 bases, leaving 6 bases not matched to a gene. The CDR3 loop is CASSKETGVTGELFF. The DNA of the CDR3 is TGCGCCAGCAGCAAGGAGACAGGGGTCACCGGGGAGCTGTTTTTT.

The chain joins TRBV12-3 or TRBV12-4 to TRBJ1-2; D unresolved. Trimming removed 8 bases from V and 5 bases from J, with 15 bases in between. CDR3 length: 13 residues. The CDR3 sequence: CASSIGGKYGYTF. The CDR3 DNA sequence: TGTGCCAGCTCTATAGGCGGGAAATATGGCTACACCTTC.

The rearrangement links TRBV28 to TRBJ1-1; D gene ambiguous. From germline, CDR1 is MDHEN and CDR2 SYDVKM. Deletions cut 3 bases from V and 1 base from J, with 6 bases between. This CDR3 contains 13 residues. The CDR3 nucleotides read TGTGCCAGCAGTTTGAGGAGGAACACTGAAGCTTTCTTT. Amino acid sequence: CASSLRRNTEAFF.

Here the CDR3 DNA reads TGTGCCAGCAGTTACGTGCAGGGGGCAACTAATGAAAAACTGTTTTTT. This encodes CASSYVQGATNEKLFF. J is TRBJ1-4 and V is TRBV6-5; TRBD1 matches 7 bases. V was clipped by 2 bases and J by 0 bases; unmatched bases: 3. Per the germline V gene, CDR1 is MNHEY and CDR2 is SVGAGI. The CDR3 is made up of 16 amino acids.

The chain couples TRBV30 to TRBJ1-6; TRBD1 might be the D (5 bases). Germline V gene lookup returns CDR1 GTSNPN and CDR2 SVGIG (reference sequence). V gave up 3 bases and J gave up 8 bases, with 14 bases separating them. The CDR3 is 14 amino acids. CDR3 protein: CAWRRAPGDSPLHF. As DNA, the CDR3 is TGTGCCTGGAGGAGGGCTCCGGGGGATTCACCCCTCCACTTT.

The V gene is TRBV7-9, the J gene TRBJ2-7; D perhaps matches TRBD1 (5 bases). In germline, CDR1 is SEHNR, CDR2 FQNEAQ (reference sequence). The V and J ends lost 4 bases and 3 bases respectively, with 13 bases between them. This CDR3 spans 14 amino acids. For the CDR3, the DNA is TGTGCCAGCAGCTATCAGGGTGTTAGCTACGAGCAGTACTTC. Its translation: CASSYQGVSYEQYF.

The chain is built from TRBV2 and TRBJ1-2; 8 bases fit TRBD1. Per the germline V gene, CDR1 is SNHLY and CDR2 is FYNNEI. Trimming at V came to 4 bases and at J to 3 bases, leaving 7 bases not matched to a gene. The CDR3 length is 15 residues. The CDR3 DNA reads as TGTGCCAGCAGTGGACAGGGGATGGACGACTATGGCTACACCTTC. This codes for CASSGQGMDDYGYTF.

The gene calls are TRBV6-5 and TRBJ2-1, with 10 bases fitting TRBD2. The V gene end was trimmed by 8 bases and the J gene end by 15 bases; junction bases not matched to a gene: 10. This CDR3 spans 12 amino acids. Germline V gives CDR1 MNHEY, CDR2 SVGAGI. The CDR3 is CASGNSGLALFF. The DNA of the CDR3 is TGTGCCAGCGGAAACTCGGGACTAGCGCTGTTCTTC.

The DNA for the CDR3 is TGCGCCAGCAGCTTGGAAACAGGCTATACTAGCACAGATACGCAGTATTTT. Translation gives CASSLETGYTSTDTQYF. V is TRBV5-1 and J is TRBJ2-3; tentatively, D is TRBD1 (5 bases). CDR1 and CDR2 from the germline V gene are SGHRS and YFSETQ. V was pared by 0 bases and J by 0 bases, with 14 bases between. There are 17 residues in the CDR3.

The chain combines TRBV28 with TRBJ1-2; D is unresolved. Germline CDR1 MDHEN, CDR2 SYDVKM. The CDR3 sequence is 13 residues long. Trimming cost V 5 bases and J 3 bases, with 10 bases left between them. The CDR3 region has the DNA TGTGCCAGCAGTCCTTCAGAGGACTATGGCTACACCTTC. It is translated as CASSPSEDYGYTF.

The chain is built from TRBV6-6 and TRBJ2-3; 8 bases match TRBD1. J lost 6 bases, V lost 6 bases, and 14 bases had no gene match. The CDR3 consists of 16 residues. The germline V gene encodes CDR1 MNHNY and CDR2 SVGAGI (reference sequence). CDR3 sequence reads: CASSPGDRPSGDTQYF. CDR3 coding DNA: TGTGCCAGCAGCCCCGGGGACAGGCCCTCAGGGGATACGCAGTATTTT.

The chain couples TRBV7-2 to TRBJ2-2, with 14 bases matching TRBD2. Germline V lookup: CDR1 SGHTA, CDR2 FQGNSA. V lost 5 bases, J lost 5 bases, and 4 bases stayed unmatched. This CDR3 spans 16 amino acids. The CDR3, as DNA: TGTGCCAGCAGCCCTCGGACTAGCGGGGGGACCGGGGAGCTGTTTTTT. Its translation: CASSPRTSGGTGELFF.

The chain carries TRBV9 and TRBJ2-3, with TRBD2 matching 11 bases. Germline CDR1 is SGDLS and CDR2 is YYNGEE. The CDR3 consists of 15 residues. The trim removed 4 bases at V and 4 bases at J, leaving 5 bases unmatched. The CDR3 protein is CASSRELAGADTQYF. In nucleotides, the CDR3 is TGTGCCAGCAGCCGCGAACTAGCGGGAGCAGATACGCAGTATTTT.

The CDR3 region is CASSVAGGYEQYF. CDR3 nucleotide sequence: TGTGCCAGCAGTGTAGCGGGAGGCTACGAGCAGTACTTC. The genes are TRBV7-3 and TRBJ2-7; TRBD2 agrees at 10 bases. This CDR3 spans 13 amino acids. V dropped 6 bases and J dropped 3; count of bases not matched to a gene: 2. Germline CDR1 SGHTA, CDR2 FQGTGA.

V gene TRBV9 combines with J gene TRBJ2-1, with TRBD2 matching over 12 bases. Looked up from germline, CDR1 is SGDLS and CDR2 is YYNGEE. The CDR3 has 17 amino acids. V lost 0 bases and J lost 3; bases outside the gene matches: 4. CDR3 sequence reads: CASSVVLAGGRYNEQFF. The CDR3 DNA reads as TGTGCCAGCAGCGTAGTACTAGCGGGGGGCCGCTACAATGAGCAGTTCTTC.

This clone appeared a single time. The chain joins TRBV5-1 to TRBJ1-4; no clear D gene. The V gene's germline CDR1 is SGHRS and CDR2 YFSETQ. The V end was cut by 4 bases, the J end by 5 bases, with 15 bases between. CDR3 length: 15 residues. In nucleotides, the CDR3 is TGCGCCAGCAGCCCGGACGGACGGGGAAATGAAAAACTGTTTTTT. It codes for CASSPDGRGNEKLFF.

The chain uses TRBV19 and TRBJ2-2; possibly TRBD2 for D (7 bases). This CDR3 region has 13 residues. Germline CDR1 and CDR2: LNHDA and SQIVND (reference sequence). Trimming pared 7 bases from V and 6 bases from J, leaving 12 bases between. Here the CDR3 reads CASKEGGAGELFF. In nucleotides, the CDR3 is TGTGCCAGTAAAGAGGGGGGGGCCGGGGAGCTGTTTTTT.